This TCR beta chain was found in a study of T cell responses to AZD1222 COVID-19 vaccine. General study points: Sampled repertoires all dated from after the peak T cell response. AZD1222 recipients seropositive at baseline numbered only 6 or 7. The study reported that nearly half of spike-specific TCRs target unmutated variant regions. Vaccine-associated CD4 TCRs ranged over spike, dominating at 160-218 and 743-854.

The germline V gene has CDR1 ENHRY and CDR2 SYGVKD. The V end lost 6 bases, the J end lost 2 bases, and 13 bases lay between the germline ends. The CDR3 contains 14 residues. Points on this clone: Its antigen is not known.

The table came from immunoSEQ multiplex PCR; TCRdb's copy has only in-frame clones and leaves some out. The sample lists roughly 80,000 clones, about 90% occurring once. The receptor's source is an adult in good health. Sequencing was performed on peripheral blood, taken on day 0 of AZD1222 vaccination. J is TRBJ1-2 and V is TRBV10-3; perhaps TRBD1 as D (5 bases). CDR3 sequence: CAIRFSDTNYGYTF. CDR3 DNA sequence: TGTGCCATCAGATTTTCGGACACGAACTATGGCTACACCTTC.